What follows are 9 T cell receptor beta chains derived from one specimen sequenced in a study of glioma-infiltrating T cells after dendritic cell vaccination. TCRdb keeps only in-frame clones here, not all; method: immunoSEQ multiplex PCR. The sample shows tens of thousands of clones, more than 75% of them seen only once. As to time point: after dendritic cell vaccination, including at tumor progression/relapse. The material sequenced was blood, taken after dendritic cell vaccination. These receptors all come from a human donor with glioblastoma.

CDR3 residues: CASSVDTGETDTQYF. The CDR3, as DNA: TGCGCCAGCAGCGTCGACACAGGGGAGACAGATACGCAGTATTTT. This rearrangement joins TRBV5-1 to TRBJ2-3; 7 nucleotides agree with TRBD1. V shed 4 bases and J 3 bases; nucleotides not matched to a gene: 8. CDR3 size: 15 residues. CDR1 is SGHRS and CDR2 is YFSETQ in the germline V gene.

The V gene is TRBV6-5, the J gene TRBJ2-4, with 8 bases that match TRBD2. Germline V gives CDR1 MNHEY, CDR2 SVGAGI. Trimming at V came to 4 bases and at J to 7 bases, leaving 9 bases not matched to a gene. The CDR3 is made up of 15 amino acids. The CDR3 DNA reads TGTGCCAGCAGTTCACCGGGACTAGGGGGGAACATTCAGTACTTC. The encoded protein is CASSSPGLGGNIQYF.

The chain recombines TRBV9 with TRBJ2-6; weak D call: TRBD2 (6 bases). Germline CDR1 reads SGDLS; CDR2 reads YYNGEE. Trimming shortened V by 2 bases and J by 2 bases, and 8 bases separated the two germline ends. This CDR3 region has 15 residues. CDR3 in amino acids: CASSVGGAGANVLTF. In DNA form, the CDR3 reads TGTGCCAGCAGCGTTGGAGGGGCTGGGGCCAACGTCCTGACTTTC.

The chain recombines TRBV2 with TRBJ2-7, with TRBD2 identical over 10 bases. In germline, CDR1 is SNHLY, CDR2 FYNNEI. The CDR3 covers 12 residues. After removal of 9 bases from V and 4 bases from J, the junction contained 3 bases not matched to a gene. In nucleotides, the CDR3 is TGTGCCAGTCTACTAGCGGGGTACGAGCAGTACTTC. Residues: CASLLAGYEQYF.

The V gene is TRBV29-1, the J gene TRBJ1-1; 8 bases are a match to TRBD1. Germline V CDR1 and CDR2: SQVTM, ANQGSEA. Trimming removed 2 bases from V and 1 base from J; junction bases left unmatched: 0. The CDR3 spans 13 residues. CDR3 sequence (DNA): TGCAGCGTTGAAACAGGGGGGAACACTGAAGCTTTCTTT. Its protein product is CSVETGGNTEAFF.

This clone has a single count. This chain joins TRBV11-3 and TRBJ2-2; weak D call: TRBD1 (7 bases). V was trimmed by 3 bases and J by 6 bases, leaving 11 bases between them. CDR1 and CDR2 (germline): SGHNT, YENEEA. This CDR3 has 14 residues. In DNA form, the CDR3 reads TGTGCCAGCAGCTTCGACAGGGAGGCCGGGGAGCTGTTTTTT. As protein: CASSFDREAGELFF.

The V call is TRBV5-8, the J call TRBJ2-1, with a possible D match to TRBD2 (5 bases). CDR1 is SGHTS, CDR2 YDEGEE, per germline. V was pared by 5 bases and J by 4 bases, with 13 bases between. The CDR3 covers 14 residues. The CDR3 DNA sequence: TGTGCCAGCAGTTGGGAGCTACCGTACAATGAGCAGTTCTTC. Translation: CASSWELPYNEQFF.

This clone has only a few counts. This chain links TRBV19 with TRBJ2-7, with D perhaps matching TRBD1 (6 bases). CDR3 length: 15 residues. CDR1 and CDR2 (germline): LNHDA, SQIVND (reference sequence). Trimming took off 1 base at V and 2 bases at J, with 12 bases between the two ends. The CDR3 nucleotides are TGTGCCAGTAGTATAGCGGCAGGGGCCCCCTACGAGCAGTACTTC. The encoded protein is CASSIAAGAPYEQYF.

J is TRBJ1-1 and V is TRBV2; TRBD1 aligns across 10 bases. Trimming cost V 6 bases and J 0 bases; bases outside gene matches: 4. Germline CDR1 and CDR2: SNHLY and FYNNEI. CDR3 length: 15 amino acids. The CDR3 sequence is CASRRDRGVNTEAFF. The CDR3 bases are TGTGCCAGCAGGAGGGACAGGGGCGTGAACACTGAAGCTTTCTTT.